The clone carrying this T cell receptor beta chain was found a few times. Its specificity is unknown. This sample is part of a study of early T cells in non-severe SARS-CoV-2 infection. Across the study: Sequenced bulk RNA came from whole blood that was unsorted, and chains were unpaired. Study-wide points: VDJdb matches were skewed toward anti-spike CD8 T cell responses.

Attachment of unique molecular identifiers was made to individual cDNA molecules. TCRdb reprocessed the 5' RACE reads via MiXCR and lists one record per CDR3 protein. The data hold tens of thousands of distinct CDR3 sequences, with approximately 15% observed a single time. This CDR3 comprises 15 residues. The junction had 6 bases not matched to a gene; V was cut back by 5 bases and J by 0 bases. The specimen comprised whole blood, sampled at baseline. The chain carries TRBV12-3 or TRBV12-4 and TRBJ1-1; 7 bases are shared with TRBD1. The sequence was obtained from an adult who was a healthcare worker with PCR-confirmed SARS-CoV-2 infection or an uninfected control (not recorded which). The CDR3 sequence is CASSPQTGMNTEAFF. The DNA for the CDR3 is TGTGCCAGCAGTCCACAGACAGGGATGAACACTGAAGCTTTCTTT.